Listed below are T cell receptor beta chains from one sample, sequenced in a study of beta chain features in type 1 diabetes. Sequencing was performed with immunoSEQ multiplex PCR; in TCRdb, only in-frame clones are kept and a portion is missing. The sample includes 860,000 or so clones, roughly a sixth of them seen just once. Sequencing was done on a sample of naive CD4+ T cells from blood. The source is a woman younger than 30 in good health. Both conserved end residues are part of each CDR3. Fields, in order: V gene, D gene, CDR3 protein. The D gene is left open where the match is weak.

v_gene: TRBV7-2
d_gene: -
CDR3aa: CASGWTAAYEQYF

v_gene: TRBV9
d_gene: -
CDR3aa: CASSPDPGAETQYF

v_gene: TRBV7-8
d_gene: -
CDR3aa: CASSLSGTMNTEAFF

v_gene: TRBV28
d_gene: TRBD1
CDR3aa: CASSVTGASRGEQFF

v_gene: TRBV5-1
d_gene: TRBD1
CDR3aa: CASSLLTGGGETQYF

v_gene: TRBV6-4
d_gene: -
CDR3aa: CASSGDSSYPFYEQYF

v_gene: TRBV7-9
d_gene: -
CDR3aa: CASSLVQGPYEQYF

v_gene: TRBV28
d_gene: TRBD2
CDR3aa: CASSFSGGEETQYF

v_gene: TRBV11-3
d_gene: -
CDR3aa: CASSLGGERNEQFF

v_gene: TRBV9
d_gene: -
CDR3aa: CASSVGQLLGSGNTIYF

v_gene: TRBV6-5
d_gene: -
CDR3aa: CASSFLLGDRDTQYF

v_gene: TRBV29-1
d_gene: -
CDR3aa: CSGSDLGGGTDTQYF

v_gene: TRBV20-1
d_gene: -
CDR3aa: CSVRSGTPEYF

v_gene: TRBV7-3
d_gene: -
CDR3aa: CASSKGGPNTEAFF

v_gene: TRBV7-9
d_gene: -
CDR3aa: CASRLGQNTEAFF

v_gene: TRBV7-9
d_gene: -
CDR3aa: CASSFTDALPFF

v_gene: TRBV9
d_gene: TRBD2
CDR3aa: CASSEGSGMGNEQFF

v_gene: TRBV7-9
d_gene: -
CDR3aa: CASRVGWAEAFF

v_gene: TRBV11-2
d_gene: TRBD2
CDR3aa: CASSTAGRDTDTQYF

v_gene: TRBV7-2
d_gene: TRBD1
CDR3aa: CASSLIRGWETQYF

v_gene: TRBV28
d_gene: TRBD1
CDR3aa: CASSAGGINTQYF

v_gene: TRBV9
d_gene: TRBD2
CDR3aa: CASSVGSSGPYEQYF

v_gene: TRBV7-2
d_gene: TRBD2
CDR3aa: CACSALAGDPYEQYF

v_gene: TRBV7-2
d_gene: -
CDR3aa: CASSDRPGYEQYF

v_gene: TRBV2
d_gene: -
CDR3aa: CASSVNREETQYF

v_gene: TRBV29-1
d_gene: TRBD1
CDR3aa: CSAGTGGVGQPQHF

v_gene: TRBV7-2
d_gene: TRBD2
CDR3aa: CASRRTSGIGEQFF

v_gene: TRBV29-1
d_gene: TRBD2
CDR3aa: CSVALGRDEQYF

v_gene: TRBV19
d_gene: TRBD1
CDR3aa: CASRDRVNTEAFF